This is a list of T cell receptor beta chains from one sample in a study of blood T cell repertoires in COVID-19. TCRdb's copy holds only in-frame clones and misses some; the assay was immunoSEQ multiplex PCR. The profile shows about 260,000 clones, around nine tenths of them singletons. The sample consisted of peripheral blood. The receptors derive from a man aged 25 to 45 with active or convalescent COVID-19. The CDR3 runs from the conserved cysteine through the conserved F or W. The order of the fields is D gene, V gene, clone size, J gene, CDR3 protein, CDR3 DNA. D genes are given only for firm matches. Clone size appears in some rows only: once, few, many, or a class for an expanded clone.

TRBD1,TRBV6-2/TRBV6-3,-,TRBJ2-7,CASSDPGTVYEQYF,TGTGCCAGCAGTGACCCCGGGACAGTCTACGAGCAGTACTTC
-,TRBV6-5,-,TRBJ2-7,CASRGQGLYEQYF,TGTGCCAGCAGAGGGCAGGGTCTCTACGAGCAGTACTTC
TRBD1,TRBV19,-,TRBJ1-2,CASTLSGTGYISYGYTF,TGTGCCAGTACCTTGTCCGGGACAGGGTACATTAGCTATGGCTACACCTTC
-,TRBV11-3,-,TRBJ2-5,CASSPGLLQGETQYF,TGTGCCAGCAGCCCTGGACTCTTACAAGGAGAGACCCAGTACTTC
TRBD2,TRBV9,-,TRBJ2-5,CASSVRSGGEETQYF,TGTGCCAGCAGCGTACGAAGCGGGGGGGAAGAGACCCAGTACTTC
TRBD1,TRBV9,once,TRBJ1-2,CASSADRADGYTF,TGTGCCAGCAGCGCCGACAGGGCCGATGGCTACACCTTC
TRBD2,TRBV6-5,-,TRBJ2-1,CASSLASSGDEQFF,TGTGCCAGCAGTCTCGCCTCTAGCGGAGATGAGCAGTTCTTC
-,TRBV6-2/TRBV6-3,once,TRBJ1-6,CASSYERHRNSPLHF,TGTGCCAGCAGTTACGAGCGGCATCGGAATTCACCCCTCCACTTT
-,TRBV27,-,TRBJ1-2,CASSSQGNGYTF,TGTGCCAGCAGTTCCCAGGGTAATGGCTACACCTTC
TRBD1,TRBV9,-,TRBJ1-3,CASSVAGTGRSGNTIYF,TGTGCCAGCAGCGTGGCCGGGACAGGGCGCTCTGGAAACACCATATATTTT
-,TRBV5-1,-,TRBJ1-3,CASSLSLGGSSGNTIYF,TGCGCCAGCAGCCTTTCCCTCGGGGGAAGCTCTGGAAACACCATATATTTT
-,TRBV3-1/TRBV3-2,-,TRBJ1-2,CASSQAAGNYGYTF,TGTGCCAGCAGCCAAGCGGCGGGTAACTATGGCTACACCTTC
TRBD1,TRBV5-1,-,TRBJ1-4,CASSIGQGNEKLFF,TGCGCCAGCAGCATCGGACAGGGTAATGAAAAACTGTTTTTT
TRBD1,TRBV28,-,TRBJ1-2,CASSSGGQVDYGYTF,TGTGCCAGCAGTTCAGGGGGACAGGTGGACTATGGCTACACCTTC
TRBD2,TRBV5-1,-,TRBJ2-5,CASSLGAGTGGQTQYF,TGCGCCAGCAGCTTGGGTGCTGGTACGGGGGGACAGACCCAGTACTTC
TRBD1,TRBV5-1,-,TRBJ1-2,CASSKDRGINYGYTF,TGCGCCAGCAGCAAGGACAGGGGGATAAACTATGGCTACACCTTC
-,TRBV21-1,-,TRBJ2-7,CASSKAGDEQYF,TGTGCCAGCAGCAAGGCGGGTGACGAGCAGTACTTC
TRBD2,TRBV9,-,TRBJ2-3,CASSVLAGSTDTQYF,TGTGCCAGCAGCGTACTAGCGGGGAGCACAGATACGCAGTATTTT
-,TRBV19,-,TRBJ1-6,CASSIDRNSPLHF,TGTGCCAGTAGTATAGATCGGAATTCACCCCTCCACTTT